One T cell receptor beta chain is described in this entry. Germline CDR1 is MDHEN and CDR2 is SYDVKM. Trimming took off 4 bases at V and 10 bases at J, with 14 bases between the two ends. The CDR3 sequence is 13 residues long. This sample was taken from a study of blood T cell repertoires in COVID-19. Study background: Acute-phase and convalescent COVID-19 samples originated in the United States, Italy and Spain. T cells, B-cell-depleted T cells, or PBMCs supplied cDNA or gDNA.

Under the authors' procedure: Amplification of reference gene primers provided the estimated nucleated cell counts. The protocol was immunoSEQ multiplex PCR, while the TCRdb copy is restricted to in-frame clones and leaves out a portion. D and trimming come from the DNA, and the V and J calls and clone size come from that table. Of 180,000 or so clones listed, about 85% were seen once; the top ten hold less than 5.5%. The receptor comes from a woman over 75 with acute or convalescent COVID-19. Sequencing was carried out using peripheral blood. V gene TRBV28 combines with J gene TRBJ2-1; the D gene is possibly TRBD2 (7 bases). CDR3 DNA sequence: TGTGCCAGCAGTTGGGGCGGGGGCAAGGAGCAGTTCTTC. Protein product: CASSWGGGKEQFF.